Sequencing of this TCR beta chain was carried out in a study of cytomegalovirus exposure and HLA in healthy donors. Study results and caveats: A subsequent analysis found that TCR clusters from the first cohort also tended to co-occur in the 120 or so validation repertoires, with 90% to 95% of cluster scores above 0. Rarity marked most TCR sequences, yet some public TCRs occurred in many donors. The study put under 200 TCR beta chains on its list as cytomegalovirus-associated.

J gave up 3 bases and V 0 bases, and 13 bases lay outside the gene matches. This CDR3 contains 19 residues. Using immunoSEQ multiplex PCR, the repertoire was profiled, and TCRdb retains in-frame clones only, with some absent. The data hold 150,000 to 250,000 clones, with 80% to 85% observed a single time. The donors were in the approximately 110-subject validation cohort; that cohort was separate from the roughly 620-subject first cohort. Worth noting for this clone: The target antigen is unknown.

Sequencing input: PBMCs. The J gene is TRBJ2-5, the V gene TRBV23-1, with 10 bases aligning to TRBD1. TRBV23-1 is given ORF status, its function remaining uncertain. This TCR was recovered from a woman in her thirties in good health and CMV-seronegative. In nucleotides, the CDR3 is TGCGCCAGCAGTCAATCTCCCGGGACAGGGGCCAGCAAAAAAGAGACCCAGTACTTC. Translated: CASSQSPGTGASKKETQYF.